The rows below give T cell receptor beta chains drawn from one sample of a study of post-analysis software for immune sequencing data. MiXCR, run by TCRdb on the PCR reads, gives a single entry per CDR3 protein. The sample records more than 450,000 distinct CDR3 sequences, around 44% being singletons. The sequencing input was blood. These receptors all stem from a girl aged 5-17 years with multiple sclerosis. CDR3s include the opening cysteine and the closing phenylalanine or tryptophan. D genes are given only for firm matches. Some rows mark clone size as missing; the rest say once, few, many or name a class of expanded clone.

TRBD2	few	TRBV7-8	TRBJ2-3	TGTGCCAGCAGCCGCGGACTAGCGGGGGGAAAAGATACGCAGTATTTT	CASSRGLAGGKDTQYF
NA	NA	TRBV6-1	TRBJ2-7	TGTGCCAGCAGTTTACTAGCAAGGGCGGTTGGTGAGCAGTACTTC	CASSLLARAVGEQYF
NA	NA	TRBV10-3	TRBJ2-1	TGTGCCATCAGGGAGGGACGACTGAGCTCCTACAATGAGCAGTTCTTC	CAIREGRLSSYNEQFF
TRBD1	NA	TRBV20-1	TRBJ2-7	TGCAGTGTCGCGGGACAGGCGTTCTACGAGCAGTACTTC	CSVAGQAFYEQYF
TRBD1	NA	TRBV6-1	TRBJ2-7	TGTGCCAGCGGACAGGCTTTCTACGAGCAGTACTTC	CASGQAFYEQYF
NA	few	TRBV5-1	TRBJ2-1	TGCGCCAGCAGGTTACCGGGTTACAATGAGCAGTTCTTC	CASRLPGYNEQFF
NA	few	TRBV5-6	TRBJ1-2	TGTGCCAGCAGCCCCAGACCCATCTATGGCTACACCTTC	CASSPRPIYGYTF
NA	NA	TRBV5-1	TRBJ2-1	TGCGCCAGCAGCTTGGGGGTGGGGGATCTCTACGAGCAGTTCTTC	CASSLGVGDLYEQFF
NA	NA	TRBV29-1	TRBJ2-3	TGCAGCGTTGAACCTAGCACAGATACGCAGTATTTT	CSVEPSTDTQYF
TRBD1	NA	TRBV12-3/TRBV12-4	TRBJ1-4	TGTGCCAGCAGTTTAGGGACAGGGAGGTCTGAAAAACTGTTTTTT	CASSLGTGRSEKLFF
NA	NA	TRBV6-5	TRBJ2-6	TGTGCCAGCAGTTTGGACAGACGGGCGTGGACCAACGTCCTGACTTTC	CASSLDRRAWTNVLTF
NA	NA	TRBV20-1	TRBJ2-1	TGCAGTGCTAGAGAGAAGGGGAGATACAATGAGCAGTTCTTC	CSAREKGRYNEQFF
NA	NA	TRBV18	TRBJ1-5	TGTGCCAGCTCACCAACCTCGCTGGGGGATAGCAATCAGCCCCAGCATTTT	CASSPTSLGDSNQPQHF
TRBD1	few	TRBV6-5	TRBJ2-3	TGTGCCAGCAGTTACTCGAAGTGGCAGGGGGCGAGCACAGATACGCAGTATTTT	CASSYSKWQGASTDTQYF
NA	NA	TRBV12-3/TRBV12-4	TRBJ1-1	TGTGCCAGCAGTTTCGTCGGGGCCAAGAACACTGAAGCTTTCTTT	CASSFVGAKNTEAFF
TRBD1	NA	TRBV5-1	TRBJ2-7	TGCGCCAGCAGCTTGGCGGGACAGGGGGCGGGTGAGCAGTACTTC	CASSLAGQGAGEQYF
NA	NA	TRBV6-1	TRBJ2-1	TGTGCCAGCAGTGAAGCTCAGGGGATGTCCTACAATGAGCAGTTCTTC	CASSEAQGMSYNEQFF
NA	few	TRBV3-1	TRBJ2-4	TGTGCCAGCAGCCAAGATCTGACTCAGGGGGGCATAGGAGCCAAAAACATTCAGTACTTC	CASSQDLTQGGIGAKNIQYF
TRBD1	NA	TRBV7-9	TRBJ1-1	TGTGCCAGCAGGCCGACCGGGACAGGGGCTTCGCGTGACACTGAAGCTTTCTTT	CASRPTGTGASRDTEAFF
TRBD1	many	TRBV10-3	TRBJ2-7	TGTGCCATCAGTGGCCGGGACAGTACCGCCTACGAGCAGTACTTC	CAISGRDSTAYEQYF
NA	NA	TRBV29-1	TRBJ2-1	TGCAGCGGGGAGGTAAGGGGCTCCTACAATGAGCAGTTCTTC	CSGEVRGSYNEQFF
NA	NA	TRBV12-3/TRBV12-4	TRBJ1-2	TGTGCCAGCAGTCCCCTGCAAAGAGGGTATGGCTACACCTTC	CASSPLQRGYGYTF
NA	NA	TRBV19	TRBJ1-5	TGTGCCAGTAGTATAATGGCAGGGAATCAGCCCCAGCATTTT	CASSIMAGNQPQHF